The present T cell receptor beta chain was sequenced within a study of blood T cell repertoires in COVID-19. The overall study: Italy, Spain and the United States were the sources of the convalescent and acute COVID-19 samples. Sources were T cells, B-cell-depleted T cells, or PBMCs; the material itself was cDNA or gDNA.

Profiling relied on immunoSEQ multiplex PCR, and the TCRdb table lists in-frame clones only, not all of them. This sample carries about 8,000 clones, approximately 80% of them seen once, and the ten largest clones take 32%. The germline gives CDR1 MNHEY, CDR2 SVGAGI. Trimming took off 7 bases at V and 1 base at J, with 10 bases between the two ends. The CDR3 runs 13 residues. This clone was seen a handful of times. The clonotype was recovered from a human donor in a cohort sampled during active COVID-19. The rearrangement joins TRBV6-5 to TRBJ1-1, with D uncertain. The material sequenced was peripheral blood. This CDR3 reads CASTHAENTEAFF. CDR3 sequence (DNA): TGTGCCAGCACTCATGCAGAGAACACTGAAGCTTTCTTT.